This TCR beta chain derives from a study of T cell responses to AZD1222 COVID-19 vaccine. Study context: Second-dose recipients at about 4 or about 12 weeks were treated as one pooled group.

Whole-study findings and limits: Reportedly, nearly half the spike-specific TCRs target unmutated variant regions. Mostly white British, mostly female donors; authors suggested clonal diversity may be underestimated.

The assay was immunoSEQ multiplex PCR, and TCRdb's table has in-frame clones only and misses some. The top ten clones hold 9.5% to 13% of a sample with tens of thousands of clones, 80% of them seen once. Details on this clone: Its antigen is not identified.

CDR3 size: 13 residues. V was cut by 4 bases and J by 6 bases, with 11 bases left in between. This TCR derives from an adult in good health. The chain links TRBV12-3 or TRBV12-4 to TRBJ2-3; TRBD2 might be the D (6 bases). Material: peripheral blood, obtained on day 0 of AZD1222 vaccination. CDR3 coding DNA: TGTGCCAGCAGTTCGCGACTAGGCGATACGCAGTATTTT. Its protein product is CASSSRLGDTQYF.